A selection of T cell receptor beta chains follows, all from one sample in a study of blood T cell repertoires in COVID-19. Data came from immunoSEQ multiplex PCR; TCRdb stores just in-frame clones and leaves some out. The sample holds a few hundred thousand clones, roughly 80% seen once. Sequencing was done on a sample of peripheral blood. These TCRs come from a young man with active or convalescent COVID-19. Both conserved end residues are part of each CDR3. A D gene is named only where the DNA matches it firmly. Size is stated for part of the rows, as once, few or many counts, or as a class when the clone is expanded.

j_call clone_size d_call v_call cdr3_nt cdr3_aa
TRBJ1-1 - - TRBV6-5 TGTGCCAGCAGTTACTCGAGGGTGGGGAACACTGAAGCTTTCTTT CASSYSRVGNTEAFF
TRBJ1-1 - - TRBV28 TGTGCCAGCAGGGTCTTCTCCGGGGGGGACACTGAAGCTTTCTTT CASRVFSGGDTEAFF
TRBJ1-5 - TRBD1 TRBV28 TGTGCCAGCAGTTTCTCAGGGGGTAGCAATCAGCCCCAGCATTTT CASSFSGGSNQPQHF
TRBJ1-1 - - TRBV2 TGTGCCAGTAGTATCAGGGTGCCGGGAGCTTTCTTT CASSIRVPGAFF
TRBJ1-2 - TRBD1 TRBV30 TGTGCCTGGAGTAAACAGGGGGCGCCTGGCTACACCTTC CAWSKQGAPGYTF
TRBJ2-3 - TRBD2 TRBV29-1 TGCAGCGTTGTGGCCTCGGGAGGGCAAGGGGTATCGCAGTATTTT CSVVASGGQGVSQYF
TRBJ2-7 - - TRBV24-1 TGTGCCACCAGTGATAGGACTTCAACCTACGAGCAGTACTTC CATSDRTSTYEQYF
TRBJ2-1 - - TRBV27 TGTGCCAGCAGGGTGCTGGGAGTGCAGGACAATGAGCAGTTCTTC CASRVLGVQDNEQFF
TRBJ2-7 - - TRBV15 TGTGCCACCAGCAGAGGTTCTTGGGGGGACAGCTACGAGCAGTACTTC CATSRGSWGDSYEQYF
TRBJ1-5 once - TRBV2 TGTGCCAGCAAGGTGGGGGCTGTCAGCAATCAGCCCCAGCATTTT CASKVGAVSNQPQHF
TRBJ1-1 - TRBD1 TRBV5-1 TGCGCCAGCAGCCTGTCAGACAGGGTCGACACTGAAGCTTTCTTT CASSLSDRVDTEAFF
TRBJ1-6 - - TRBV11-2 TGTGCCAGCAGCTTAACAGGGAGCTCCTATAATTCACCCCTCCACTTT CASSLTGSSYNSPLHF
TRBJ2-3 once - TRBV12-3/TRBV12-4 TGTGCCAGCAGTTTACTAGATACGCAGTATTTT CASSLLDTQYF
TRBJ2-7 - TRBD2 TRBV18 TGTGCCAGCTCACCAGGGGCGGGGGGCCAATACGAGCAGTACTTC CASSPGAGGQYEQYF
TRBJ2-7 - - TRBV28 TGTGCCAGCAGAACAGCTCTCACGTCCGAGCAGTACTTC CASRTALTSEQYF
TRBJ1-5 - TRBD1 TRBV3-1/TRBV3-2 TGTGCCAGCAGCCGACAGGGGGTGGAGCCCCAGCATTTT CASSRQGVEPQHF
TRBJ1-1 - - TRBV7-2 TGTGCCAGCAGCCTAAGCGCCGCGGCGAACACTGAAGCTTTCTTT CASSLSAAANTEAFF
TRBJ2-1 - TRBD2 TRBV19 TGTGCCAGTAGTCCAACTAGCGGGGGCTACAATGAGCAGTTCTTC CASSPTSGGYNEQFF
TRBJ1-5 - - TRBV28 TGTGCCACCTCCGGTGGCAATCAGCCCCAGCATTTT CATSGGNQPQHF
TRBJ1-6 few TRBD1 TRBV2 TGTGCCAGCAGGAATACAGGGGGACGTGAATCACCCCTCCACTTT CASRNTGGRESPLHF
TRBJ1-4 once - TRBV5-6 TGTGCCAGCAGCTTGGGGCCTGCAACTAATGAAAAACTGTTTTTT CASSLGPATNEKLFF
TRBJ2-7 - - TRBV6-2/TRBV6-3 TGTGCCAGCAGTCAACAACAGGGTCCATCCTACGAGCAGTACTTC CASSQQQGPSYEQYF
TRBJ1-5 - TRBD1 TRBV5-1 TGCGCCAGCACCTTTTCCCCCCACAGGGGGCGCGGCGGGAATCAGCCCCAGCATTTT CASTFSPHRGRGGNQPQHF
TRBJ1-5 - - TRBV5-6 TGTGCCAGCAGCTCGTGGGGGGTAATAGAACAGCCCCAGCATTTT CASSSWGVIEQPQHF
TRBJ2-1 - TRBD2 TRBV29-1 TGCAGCGACCGGACTAGTTACAATGAGCAGTTCTTC CSDRTSYNEQFF
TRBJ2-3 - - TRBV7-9 TGTGCCAGCAGCTCCGCAGGGGAAGATACGCAGTATTTT CASSSAGEDTQYF
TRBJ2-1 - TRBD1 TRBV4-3 TGCGCCAGCAGCCAAGATGGGACAGGGGGCAATGAGCAGTTCTTC CASSQDGTGGNEQFF
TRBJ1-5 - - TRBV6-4 TGTGCCAGCAGCCCAGAGGAGGGGCAGCCCCAGCATTTT CASSPEEGQPQHF
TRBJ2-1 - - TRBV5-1 TGCGCCAGCAGACAGGACTACAATTACAATGAGCAGTTCTTC CASRQDYNYNEQFF
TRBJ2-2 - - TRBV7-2 TGTGCCAGCAGCTTAGTATTCGGCGGGGAGCTGTTTTTT CASSLVFGGELFF
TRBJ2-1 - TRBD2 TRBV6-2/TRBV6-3 TGTGCCAGCAGTCCACGACTAGCGGGGAACTACTACAATGAGCAGTTCTTC CASSPRLAGNYYNEQFF
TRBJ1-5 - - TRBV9 TGTGCCAGCAGCGTAGGGACAGATAATCAGCCCCAGCATTTT CASSVGTDNQPQHF
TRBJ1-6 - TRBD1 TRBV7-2 TGTGCCAGCAGCTTCTCGGGACAGCGAGATTCACCCCTCCACTTT CASSFSGQRDSPLHF
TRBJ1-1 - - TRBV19 TGTGCCAGTAGTCTGGGGCAAATGAACACTGAAGCTTTCTTT CASSLGQMNTEAFF
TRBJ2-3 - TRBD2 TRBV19 TGTGCCAGTAGTTCCGGACTAGGGCGTGTAGATACGCAGTATTTT CASSSGLGRVDTQYF
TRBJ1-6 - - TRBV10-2 TGCGCCAGCAGTTCGACAGGAAATTCACCCCTCCACTTT CASSSTGNSPLHF
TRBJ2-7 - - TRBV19 TGTGCCAGTAGTATGGGGGACGGGAGCAGGTACGAGCAGTACTTC CASSMGDGSRYEQYF
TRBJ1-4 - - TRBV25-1 TGTGCCAGCAGTGAAAGGCGGGATAGTGAAAAACTGTTTTTT CASSERRDSEKLFF
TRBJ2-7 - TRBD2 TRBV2 TGTGCCAGCAGCCCTAGCGGACCCTACGAGCAGTACTTC CASSPSGPYEQYF
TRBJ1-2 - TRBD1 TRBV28 TGTGCCAGCAGTACAGGGGGCGATGGCTACACCTTC CASSTGGDGYTF
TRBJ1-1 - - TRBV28 TGTGCCAGCAGGCCACAGGGAATGGAGGCTTTCTTT CASRPQGMEAFF
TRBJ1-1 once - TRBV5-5 TGTGCCAGCAGCTTATATCGGTCCTCGGAGGCTTTCTTT CASSLYRSSEAFF
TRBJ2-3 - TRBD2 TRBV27 TGTGCCAGCAGTTTTGGGAGCGGGAAGCCACCCACAGATACGCAGTATTTT CASSFGSGKPPTDTQYF
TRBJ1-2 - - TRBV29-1 TGCAGCGCAGAGGGGGACTATGGCTACACCTTC CSAEGDYGYTF
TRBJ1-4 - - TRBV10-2 TGCGCCAGCACGCCCGGGGAGGGCCTAAAACTGTTTTTT CASTPGEGLKLFF
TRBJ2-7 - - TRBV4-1 TGCGCCAGCAGCCAAGGTAGTGGACAGTTCTACGAGCAGTACTTC CASSQGSGQFYEQYF
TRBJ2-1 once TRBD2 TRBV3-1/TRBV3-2 TGTGCCAGCAGCCAAAACCGGGACTACTACAATGAGCAGTTCTTC CASSQNRDYYNEQFF
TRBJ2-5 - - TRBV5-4 TGTGCCAGCACCCGGGGGTCGGGGCCCCAAGAGACCCAGTACTTC CASTRGSGPQETQYF
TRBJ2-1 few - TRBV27 TGTGCCAGCAGTTTCACGGAGTTACCCAATGAGCAGTTCTTC CASSFTELPNEQFF
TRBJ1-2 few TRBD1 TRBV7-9 TGTGCCAGCAGCCAGACAGGGCTATATGGCTACACCTTC CASSQTGLYGYTF
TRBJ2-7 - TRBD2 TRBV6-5 TGTGCCAGCAGTTATGCGGGACTAGCGGGAGGGTACGAGCAGTACTTC CASSYAGLAGGYEQYF